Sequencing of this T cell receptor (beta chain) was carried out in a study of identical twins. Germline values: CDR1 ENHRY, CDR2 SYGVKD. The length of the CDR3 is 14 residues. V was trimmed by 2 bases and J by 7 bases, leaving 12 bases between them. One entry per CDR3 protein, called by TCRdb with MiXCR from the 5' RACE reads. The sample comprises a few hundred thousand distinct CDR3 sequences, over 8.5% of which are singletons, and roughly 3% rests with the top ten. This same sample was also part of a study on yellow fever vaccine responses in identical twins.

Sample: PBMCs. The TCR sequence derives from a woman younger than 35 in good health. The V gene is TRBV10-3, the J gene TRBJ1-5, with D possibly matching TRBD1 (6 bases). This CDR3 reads CAISEQGLGQPQHF. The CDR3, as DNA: TGTGCCATCAGTGAGCAGGGGCTCGGGCAGCCCCAGCATTTT.